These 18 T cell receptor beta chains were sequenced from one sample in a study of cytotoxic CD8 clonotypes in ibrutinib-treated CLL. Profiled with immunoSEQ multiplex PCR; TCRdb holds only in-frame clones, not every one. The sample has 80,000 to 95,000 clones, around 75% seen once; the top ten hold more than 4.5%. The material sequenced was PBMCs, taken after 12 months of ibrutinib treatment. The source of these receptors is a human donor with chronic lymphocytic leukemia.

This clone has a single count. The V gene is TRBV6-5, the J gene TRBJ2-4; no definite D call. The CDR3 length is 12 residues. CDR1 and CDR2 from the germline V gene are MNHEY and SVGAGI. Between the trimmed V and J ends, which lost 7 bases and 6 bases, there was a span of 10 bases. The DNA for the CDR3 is TGTGCCAGCACCAACCCCCGAAACATTCAGTACTTC. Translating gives CASTNPRNIQYF.

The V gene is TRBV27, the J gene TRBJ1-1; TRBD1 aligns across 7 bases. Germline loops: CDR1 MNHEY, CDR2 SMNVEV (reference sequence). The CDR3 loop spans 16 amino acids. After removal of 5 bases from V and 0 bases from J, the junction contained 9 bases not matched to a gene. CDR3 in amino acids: CASSLRTGLLNTEAFF. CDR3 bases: TGTGCCAGCAGTCTCCGGACAGGCCTTTTGAACACTGAAGCTTTCTTT.

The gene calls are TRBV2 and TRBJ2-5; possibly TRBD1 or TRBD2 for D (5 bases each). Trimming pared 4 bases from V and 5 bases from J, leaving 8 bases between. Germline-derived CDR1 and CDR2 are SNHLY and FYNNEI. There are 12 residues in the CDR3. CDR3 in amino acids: CASSGGGETQYF. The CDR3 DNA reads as TGTGCCAGCAGTGGGGGCGGGGAGACCCAGTACTTC. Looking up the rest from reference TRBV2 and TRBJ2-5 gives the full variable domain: EPEVTQTPSHQVTQMGQEVILRCVPISNHLYFYWYRQILGQKVEFLVSFYNNEISEKSEIFDDQFSVERPDGSNFTLKIRSTKLEDSAMYFCASSGGGETQYFGPGTRLLVL.

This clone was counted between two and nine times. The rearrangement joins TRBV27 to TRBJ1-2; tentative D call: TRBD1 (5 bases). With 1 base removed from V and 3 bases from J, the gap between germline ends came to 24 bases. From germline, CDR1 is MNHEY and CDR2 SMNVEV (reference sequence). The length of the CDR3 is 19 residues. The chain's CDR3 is CASSLLVKGALDLYYGYTF. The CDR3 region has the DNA TGTGCCAGCAGTTTATTAGTGAAAGGGGCACTGGATTTATACTATGGCTACACCTTC.

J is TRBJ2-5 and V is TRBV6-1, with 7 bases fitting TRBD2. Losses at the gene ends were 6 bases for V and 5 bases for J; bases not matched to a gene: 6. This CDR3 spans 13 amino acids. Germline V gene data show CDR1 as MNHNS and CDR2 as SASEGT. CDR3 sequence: CASRSSGAETQYF. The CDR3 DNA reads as TGTGCCAGCAGATCAAGCGGGGCCGAGACCCAGTACTTC.

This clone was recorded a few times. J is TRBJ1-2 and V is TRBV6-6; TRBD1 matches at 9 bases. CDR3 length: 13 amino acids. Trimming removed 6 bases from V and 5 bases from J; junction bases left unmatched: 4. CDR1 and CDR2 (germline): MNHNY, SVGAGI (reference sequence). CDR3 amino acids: CASSRDREYGYTF. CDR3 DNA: TGTGCCAGCAGCCGGGACAGGGAGTATGGCTACACCTTC.

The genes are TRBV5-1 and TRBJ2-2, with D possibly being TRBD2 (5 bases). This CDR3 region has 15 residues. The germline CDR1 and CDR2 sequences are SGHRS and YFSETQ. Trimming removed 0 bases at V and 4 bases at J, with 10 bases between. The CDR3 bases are TGCGCCAGCAGCTTGGCCGCGAGCGGCACCGGGGAGCTGTTTTTT. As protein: CASSLAASGTGELFF. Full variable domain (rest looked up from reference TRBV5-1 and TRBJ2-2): KAGVTQTPRYLIKTRGQQVTLSCSPISGHRSVSWYQQTPGQGLQFLFEYFSETQRNKGNFPGRFSGRQFSNSRSEMNVSTLELGDSALYLCASSLAASGTGELFFGEGSRLTVL.

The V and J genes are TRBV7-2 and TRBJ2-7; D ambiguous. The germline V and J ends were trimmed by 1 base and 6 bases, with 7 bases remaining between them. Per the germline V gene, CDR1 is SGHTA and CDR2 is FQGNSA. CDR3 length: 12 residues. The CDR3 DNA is TGTGCCAGCAGCTTAGGTTTTAGCGAGCAGTACTTC. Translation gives CASSLGFSEQYF.

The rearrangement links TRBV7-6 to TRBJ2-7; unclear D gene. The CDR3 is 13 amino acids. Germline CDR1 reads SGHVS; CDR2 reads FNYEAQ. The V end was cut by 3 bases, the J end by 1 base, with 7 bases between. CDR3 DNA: TGTGCCAGCAGCTTGTCGAGGTCCTACGAGCAGTACTTC. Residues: CASSLSRSYEQYF.

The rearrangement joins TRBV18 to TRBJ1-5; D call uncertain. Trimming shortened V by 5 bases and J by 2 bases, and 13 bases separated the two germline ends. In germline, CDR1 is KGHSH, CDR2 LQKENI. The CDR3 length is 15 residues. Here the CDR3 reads CASSRENGGNQPQHF. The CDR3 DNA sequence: TGTGCCAGCTCAAGAGAAAACGGGGGCAATCAGCCCCAGCATTTT.

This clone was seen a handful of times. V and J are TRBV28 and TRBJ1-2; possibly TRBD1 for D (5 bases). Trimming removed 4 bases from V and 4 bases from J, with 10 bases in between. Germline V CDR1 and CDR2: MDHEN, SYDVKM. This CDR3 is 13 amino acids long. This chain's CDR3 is CASSWRGTYGYTF. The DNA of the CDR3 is TGTGCCAGCAGTTGGCGGGGGACCTATGGCTACACCTTC.

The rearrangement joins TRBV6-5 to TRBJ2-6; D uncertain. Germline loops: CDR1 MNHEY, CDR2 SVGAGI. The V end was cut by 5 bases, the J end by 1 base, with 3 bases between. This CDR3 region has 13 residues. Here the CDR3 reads CASSNSGANVLTF. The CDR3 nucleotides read TGTGCCAGCAGTAATTCTGGGGCCAACGTCCTGACTTTC.

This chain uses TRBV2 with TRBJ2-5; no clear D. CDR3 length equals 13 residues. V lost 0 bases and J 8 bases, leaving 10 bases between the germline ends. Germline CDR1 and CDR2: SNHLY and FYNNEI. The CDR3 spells CASSEAGPSTQYF. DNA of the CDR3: TGTGCCAGCAGTGAAGCCGGGCCGTCAACCCAGTACTTC.

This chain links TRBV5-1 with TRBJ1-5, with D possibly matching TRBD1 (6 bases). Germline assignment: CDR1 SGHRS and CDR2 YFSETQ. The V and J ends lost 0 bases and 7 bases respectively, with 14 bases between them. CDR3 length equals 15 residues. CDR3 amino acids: CASSLEAGARQPQHF. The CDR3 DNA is TGCGCCAGCAGCTTGGAGGCGGGGGCCCGACAGCCCCAGCATTTT.

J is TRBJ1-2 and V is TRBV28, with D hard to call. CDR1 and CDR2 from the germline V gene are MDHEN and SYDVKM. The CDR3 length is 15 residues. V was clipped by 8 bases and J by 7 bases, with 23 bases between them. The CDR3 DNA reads TGTGCCAGCGCCCGGGCCAGCCCCCGGAATGGTGGCTACACCTTC. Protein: CASARASPRNGGYTF.

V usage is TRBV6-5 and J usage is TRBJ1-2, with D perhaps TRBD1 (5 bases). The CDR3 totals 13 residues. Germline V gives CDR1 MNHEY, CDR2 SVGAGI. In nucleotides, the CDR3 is TGTGTCACCCGCCGCCCGGGGCACTATGGCTACACCTTC. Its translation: CVTRRPGHYGYTF.

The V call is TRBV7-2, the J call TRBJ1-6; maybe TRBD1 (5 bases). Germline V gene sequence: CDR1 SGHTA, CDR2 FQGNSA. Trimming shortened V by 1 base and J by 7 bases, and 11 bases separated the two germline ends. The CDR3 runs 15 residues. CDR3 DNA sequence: TGTGCCAGCAGCTTAGACTGGGGGTGGAATTCACCCCTCCACTTT. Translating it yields CASSLDWGWNSPLHF.

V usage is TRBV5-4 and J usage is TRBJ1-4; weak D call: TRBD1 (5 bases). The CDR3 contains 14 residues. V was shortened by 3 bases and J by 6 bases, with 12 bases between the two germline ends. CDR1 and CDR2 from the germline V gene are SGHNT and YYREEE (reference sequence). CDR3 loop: CASSWGGMDEKLFF. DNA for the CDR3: TGTGCCAGCAGCTGGGGGGGGATGGATGAAAAACTGTTTTTT.